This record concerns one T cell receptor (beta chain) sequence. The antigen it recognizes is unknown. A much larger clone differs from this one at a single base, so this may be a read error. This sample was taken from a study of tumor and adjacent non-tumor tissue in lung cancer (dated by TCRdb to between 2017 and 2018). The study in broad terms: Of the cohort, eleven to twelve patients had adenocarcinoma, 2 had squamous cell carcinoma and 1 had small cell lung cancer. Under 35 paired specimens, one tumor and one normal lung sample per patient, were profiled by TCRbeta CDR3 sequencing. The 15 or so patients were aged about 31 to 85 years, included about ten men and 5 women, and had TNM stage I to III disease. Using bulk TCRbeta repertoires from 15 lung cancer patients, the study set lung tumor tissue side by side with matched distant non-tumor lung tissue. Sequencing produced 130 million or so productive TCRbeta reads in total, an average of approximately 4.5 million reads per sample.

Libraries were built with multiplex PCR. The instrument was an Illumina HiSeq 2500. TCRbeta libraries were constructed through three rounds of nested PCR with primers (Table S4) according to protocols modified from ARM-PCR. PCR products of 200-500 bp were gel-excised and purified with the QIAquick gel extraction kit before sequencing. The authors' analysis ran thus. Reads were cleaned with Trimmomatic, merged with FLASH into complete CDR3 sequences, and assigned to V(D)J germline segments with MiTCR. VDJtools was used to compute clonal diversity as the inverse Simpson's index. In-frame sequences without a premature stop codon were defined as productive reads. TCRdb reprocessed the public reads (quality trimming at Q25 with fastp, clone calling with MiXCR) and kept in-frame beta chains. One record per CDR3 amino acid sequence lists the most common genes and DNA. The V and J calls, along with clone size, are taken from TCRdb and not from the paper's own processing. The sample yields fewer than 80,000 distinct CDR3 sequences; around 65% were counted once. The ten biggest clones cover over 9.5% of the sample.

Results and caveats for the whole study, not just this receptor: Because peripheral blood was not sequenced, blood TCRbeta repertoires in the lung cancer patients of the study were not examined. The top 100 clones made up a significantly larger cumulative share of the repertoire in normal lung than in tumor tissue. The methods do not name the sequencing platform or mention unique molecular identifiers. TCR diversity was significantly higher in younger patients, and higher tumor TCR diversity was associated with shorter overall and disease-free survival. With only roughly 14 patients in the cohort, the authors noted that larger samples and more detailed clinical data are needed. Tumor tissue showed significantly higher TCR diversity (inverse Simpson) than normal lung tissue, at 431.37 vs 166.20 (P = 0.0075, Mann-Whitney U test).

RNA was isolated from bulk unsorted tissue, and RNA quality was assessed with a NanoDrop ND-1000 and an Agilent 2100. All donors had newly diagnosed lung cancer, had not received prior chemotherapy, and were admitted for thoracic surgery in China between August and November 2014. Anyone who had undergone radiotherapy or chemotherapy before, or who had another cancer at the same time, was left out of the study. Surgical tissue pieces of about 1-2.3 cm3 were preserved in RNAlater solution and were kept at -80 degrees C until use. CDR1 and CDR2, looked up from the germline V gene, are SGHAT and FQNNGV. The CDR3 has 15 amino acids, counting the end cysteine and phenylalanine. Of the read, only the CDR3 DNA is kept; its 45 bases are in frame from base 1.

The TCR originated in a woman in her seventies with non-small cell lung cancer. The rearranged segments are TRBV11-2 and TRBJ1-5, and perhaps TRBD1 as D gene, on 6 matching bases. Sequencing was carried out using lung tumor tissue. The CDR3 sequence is CATSLQDSRNQPQHF. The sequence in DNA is TGTGCCACCAGCCTTCAGGACAGTCGGAATCAGCCCCAGCATTTT.